The sequence of this T cell receptor beta chain was determined in a study of blood T cell repertoires in COVID-19. In the study overall: The samples span acute and convalescent COVID-19 from the United States, Italy and Spain. PBMCs, B-cell-depleted T cells, or T cells were the source of the cDNA or gDNA that made up the material.

There are 16 residues in the CDR3. Germline V gene sequence: CDR1 ENHRY, CDR2 SYGVKD. Trimming left V 0 bases short and J 3 bases short, with 14 bases between. Per the authors' pipeline: The assay estimated nucleated cells by amplifying reference gene primers. Assay used: immunoSEQ multiplex PCR; TCRdb lists only in-frame clones, some missing. Clonal size and the V and J genes are those of that table, whereas D and trimming came from the DNA. The sample includes 100,000 or so clones, 88% of them seen just once. The chain couples TRBV10-3 to TRBJ1-1, with a weak D call TRBD1 (5 bases). The receptor was isolated from a man aged 55 to 69 with acute or convalescent COVID-19. Source material: peripheral blood. This CDR3 is CAISESARRGDTEAFF. As DNA, the CDR3 is TGTGCCATCAGTGAGTCAGCTAGGAGGGGAGACACTGAAGCTTTCTTT.